This T cell receptor beta chain was sequenced in a study of T-cell memory formation after mild COVID-19 (dated by TCRdb to the early 2020s). As for the study more broadly: TCR sequence clusters from the two donors were largely donor specific. T-cell clones expanding and contracting after mild COVID-19 in two donors were tracked by longitudinal TCRalpha and TCRbeta repertoire sequencing. The cohort was made up of two young adult volunteers, one female and one male, who were previously healthy.

The research as a whole found: The detection of some responding clones in pre-infection memory suggests that pre-existing cross-reactive memory T cells joined the SARS-CoV-2 response. Contracting CD4+ clones appeared mostly in the CM and EM memory subsets, whereas CD8+ clones were enriched in EMRA. The study covered only a couple of mild cases, and larger cohorts including severe cases with pre-infection samples were considered necessary. Clones that contracted from day 15 to 85 showed balanced CD4/CD8 phenotypes, whereas a second wave of clones that expanded from day 15 to 37 leaned towards CD4+. The second-wave clones that peaked on day 37 were not confirmed to be SARS-CoV-2 specific.

This clonotype has a single count. No antigen is known for it. Base qualities are missing; no much larger clone stands one base away. One read alone is weak evidence. PBMCs were isolated by Ficoll-Paque density gradient centrifugation. Sequenced on an Illumina NovaSeq 6000. TCRalpha and TCRbeta cDNA libraries were constructed by 5'RACE with constant-segment primers, with sample barcodes and unique molecular identifiers being introduced. RNA was extracted from every sample with Trizol reagent. Amplification of the libraries took two PCR steps, and the second step added a second sample barcode plus Illumina TruSeq adapters. Sequencing of libraries was performed on an Illumina NovaSeq with 2 x 150 bp paired-end reads. In the authors' own workflow: The reads were demultiplexed and collapsed into UMI-guided consensus sequences using migec v1.2.7. With mixcr v2.1.11, UMI consensuses were aligned to TRA and TRB V and J templates and assembled into clonotypes. Clonotypes were classified as expanded or contracted when called significant by both edgeR and NoisET, with noise models trained on biological replicates. edgeR calls used a false discovery rate-adjusted p below 0.01 and a log2 fold-change threshold of 1. As an exploratory analysis of dynamics, max-normalized trajectories of the 1000 most abundant clonotypes were examined with PCA combined with hierarchical clustering. Separately sequenced CD4+ and CD8+ repertoires were used to assign the CD4 or CD8 phenotype of responding clones. The public sequencing data were trimmed at Q25 with fastp and processed into clonotypes with MiXCR by TCRdb, which kept only in-frame beta chains. Entries are consolidated by CDR3 protein sequence, retaining the most common genes and DNA. TCRdb, rather than the study authors, made the V and J calls. The sample table shows around 250,000 distinct CDR3 sequences, and 15% to 20% are seen once. In total, the top ten clones hold 22% of the sample.

Cut back by 6 bases and 3 bases, the V and J ends lie 6 bases apart. Reading the germline V gene gives CDR1 MNHNS and CDR2 SASEGT. Taken from cysteine to phenylalanine, the CDR3 has 12 residues. The CDR3 DNA has 36 bases and is translated from base 1. The chain joins TRBV6-1 to TRBJ2-1; the D gene lacks a confident call. Material: PBMCs or a T cell subset sorted from them (not recorded which). The clonotype was recovered from a man between 18 and 29 years old who had mild COVID-19 (a few samples of this study predate the infection). The sample titles of this study are shuffled in the database, so cell type and time point are left out; the donor was told from shared clones. The DNA sequence is as follows: TGTGCCAGCAGGGCCAGCTACAATGAGCAGTTCTTC. It is translated as CASRASYNEQFF.